Sequencing of this T cell receptor beta chain was carried out in a study of cytomegalovirus exposure and HLA in healthy donors. Study-level results: V- and J-gene trimming in TCR beta was tied to a missense DCLRE1C variant by an analysis performed later.

Turning to this clone: As yet, its antigen is unknown.

Nominally healthy donors provided the samples, though records likely missed some immune exposures. The PCR used 60 Vbeta and 13 Jbeta primers. TCRdb's copy holds only in-frame clones and misses some; the assay was immunoSEQ multiplex PCR. The profile covers roughly 100,000 clones, with approximately 66% appearing a single time and 2.5% to 4% taken by the ten largest. Germline CDR1 MDHEN, CDR2 SYDVKM. This CDR3 is built from 15 residues. Deletions cut 2 bases from V and 0 bases from J, with 10 bases between. This receptor was identified in a woman aged 50 to 60 in good health and CMV-seronegative. The sample comprised PBMCs. The rearrangement uses TRBV28 and TRBJ1-1; D is perhaps TRBD1 (6 bases). The CDR3: CASSLQGRMNTEAFF. The CDR3 DNA sequence: TGTGCCAGCAGTTTACAGGGGCGGATGAACACTGAAGCTTTCTTT.